This TCR beta chain was obtained from a study of graft-versus-host responses after intestinal transplantation. As for the study in general: Tacrolimus plus steroids were given to all recipients for 3 to 4 years, preceded by anti-thymocyte globulin induction.

The study's findings and limits: Early post-transplant falls in HvG clones accompanied the peak levels of circulating GvH clones. Some GvH clones were seen earlier in gut or blood, suggesting intestinal origin. Clonal ratios of graft-versus-host to host-versus-graft in allografts were high for patients exhibiting graft-donor T cell macrochimerism.

Graft specimens yielded both intraepithelial and lamina propria lymphocytes. This CDR3 spans 13 amino acids. J was trimmed by 4 bases and V by 5 bases; bases with no gene match: 2. Per the germline V gene, CDR1 is SQVTM and CDR2 is ANQGSEA. With regard to this clone: Its antigen remains unidentified.

Profiling relied on immunoSEQ multiplex PCR, and the TCRdb table lists in-frame clones only, not all of them. The repertoire includes approximately 20,000 clones, about 80% of them detected once, and 3% sits in the top ten. Sequenced here: ileum tissue, sampled 12 days after intestinal transplant. The chain carries TRBV29-1 and TRBJ2-5, with TRBD2 matching 12 bases. This TCR derives from a human patient who received an intestinal transplant, so some T cells may come from the graft donor. In DNA form, the CDR3 reads TGCAGCGTTTTGACTAGCGGGGGAGAGACCCAGTACTTC. Translation gives CSVLTSGGETQYF.